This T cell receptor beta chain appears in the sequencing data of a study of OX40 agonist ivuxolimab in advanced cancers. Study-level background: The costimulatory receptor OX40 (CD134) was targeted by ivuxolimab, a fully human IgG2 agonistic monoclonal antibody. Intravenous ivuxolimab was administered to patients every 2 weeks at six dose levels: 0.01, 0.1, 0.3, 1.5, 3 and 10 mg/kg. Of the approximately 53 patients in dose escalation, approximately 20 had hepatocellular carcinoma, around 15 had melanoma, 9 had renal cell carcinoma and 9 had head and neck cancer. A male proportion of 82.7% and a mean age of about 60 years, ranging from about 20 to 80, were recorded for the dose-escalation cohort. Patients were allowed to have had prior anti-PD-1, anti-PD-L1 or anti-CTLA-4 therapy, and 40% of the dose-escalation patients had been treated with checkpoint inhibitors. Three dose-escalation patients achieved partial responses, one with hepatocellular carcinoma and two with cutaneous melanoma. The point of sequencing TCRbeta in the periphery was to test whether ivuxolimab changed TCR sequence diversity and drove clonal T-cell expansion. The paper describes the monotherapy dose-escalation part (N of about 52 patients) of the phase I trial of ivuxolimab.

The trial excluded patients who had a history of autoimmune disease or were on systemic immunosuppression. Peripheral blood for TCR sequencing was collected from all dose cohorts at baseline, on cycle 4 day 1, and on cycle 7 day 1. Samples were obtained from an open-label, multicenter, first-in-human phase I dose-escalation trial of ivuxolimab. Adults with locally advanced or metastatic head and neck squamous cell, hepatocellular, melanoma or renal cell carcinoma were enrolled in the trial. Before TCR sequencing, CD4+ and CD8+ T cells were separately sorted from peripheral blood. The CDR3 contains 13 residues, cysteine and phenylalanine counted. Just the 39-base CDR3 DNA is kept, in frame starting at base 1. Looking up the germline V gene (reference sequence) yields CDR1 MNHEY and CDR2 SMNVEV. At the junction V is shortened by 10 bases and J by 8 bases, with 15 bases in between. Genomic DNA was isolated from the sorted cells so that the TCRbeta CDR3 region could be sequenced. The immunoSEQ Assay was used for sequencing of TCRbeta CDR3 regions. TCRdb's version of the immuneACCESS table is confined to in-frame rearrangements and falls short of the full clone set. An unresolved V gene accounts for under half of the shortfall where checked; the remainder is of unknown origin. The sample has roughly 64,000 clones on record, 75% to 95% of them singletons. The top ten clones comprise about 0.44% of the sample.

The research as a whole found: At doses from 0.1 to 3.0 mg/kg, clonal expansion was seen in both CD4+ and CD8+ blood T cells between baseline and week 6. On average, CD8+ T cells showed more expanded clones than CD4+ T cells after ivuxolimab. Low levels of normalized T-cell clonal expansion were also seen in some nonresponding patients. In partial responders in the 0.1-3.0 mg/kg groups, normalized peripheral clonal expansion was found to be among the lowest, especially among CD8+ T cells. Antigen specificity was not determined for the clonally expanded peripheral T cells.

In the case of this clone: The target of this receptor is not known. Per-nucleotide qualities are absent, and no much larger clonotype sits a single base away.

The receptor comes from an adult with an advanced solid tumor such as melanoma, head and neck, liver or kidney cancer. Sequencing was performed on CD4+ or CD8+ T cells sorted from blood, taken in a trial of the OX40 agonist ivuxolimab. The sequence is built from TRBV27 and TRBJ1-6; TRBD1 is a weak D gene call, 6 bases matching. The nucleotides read TGTGCCACCAGCCAGGGGAGGTATTCACCCCTCCACTTT. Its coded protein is CATSQGRYSPLHF.